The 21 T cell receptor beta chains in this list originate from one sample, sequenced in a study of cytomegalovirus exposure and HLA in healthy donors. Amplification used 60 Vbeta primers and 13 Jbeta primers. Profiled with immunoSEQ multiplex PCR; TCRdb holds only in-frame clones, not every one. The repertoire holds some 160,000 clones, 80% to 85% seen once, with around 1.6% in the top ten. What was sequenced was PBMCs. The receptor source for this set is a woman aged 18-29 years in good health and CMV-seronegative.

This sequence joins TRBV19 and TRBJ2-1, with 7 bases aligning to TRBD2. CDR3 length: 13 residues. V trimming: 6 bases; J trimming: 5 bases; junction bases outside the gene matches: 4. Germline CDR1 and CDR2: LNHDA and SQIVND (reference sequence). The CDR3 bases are TGTGCCAGTAGAGGACTAGGTGACAATGAGCAGTTCTTC. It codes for CASRGLGDNEQFF.

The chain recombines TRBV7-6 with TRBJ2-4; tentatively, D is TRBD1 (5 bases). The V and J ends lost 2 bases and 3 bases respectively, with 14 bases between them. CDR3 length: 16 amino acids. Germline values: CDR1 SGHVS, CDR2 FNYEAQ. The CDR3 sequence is CASSLRQGMGKNIQYF. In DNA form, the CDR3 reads TGTGCCAGCAGCTTACGGCAGGGTATGGGCAAAAACATTCAGTACTTC. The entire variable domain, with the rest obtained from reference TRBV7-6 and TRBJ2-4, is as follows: GAGVSQSPRYKVTKRGQDVALRCDPISGHVSLYWYRQALGQGPEFLTYFNYEAQQDKSGLPNDRFSAERPEGSISTLTIQRTEQRDSAMYRCASSLRQGMGKNIQYFGAGTRLSVL.

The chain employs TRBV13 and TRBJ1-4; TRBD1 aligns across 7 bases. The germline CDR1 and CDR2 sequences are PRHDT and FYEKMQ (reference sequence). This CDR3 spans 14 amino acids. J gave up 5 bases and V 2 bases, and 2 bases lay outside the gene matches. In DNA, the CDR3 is TGTGCCAGCAGCTTAAAGACAGGGAATGAAAAACTGTTTTTT. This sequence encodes CASSLKTGNEKLFF.

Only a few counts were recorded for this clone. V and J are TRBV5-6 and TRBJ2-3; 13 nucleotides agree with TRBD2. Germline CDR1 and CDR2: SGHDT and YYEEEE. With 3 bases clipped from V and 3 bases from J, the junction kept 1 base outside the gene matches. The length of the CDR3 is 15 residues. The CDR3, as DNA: TGTGCCAGCAGCTGGACTAGCGGGGGAACAGATACGCAGTATTTT. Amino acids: CASSWTSGGTDTQYF.

CDR3 DNA: TGTGCCAGCAGCCTTATAGGGGCCGGGGAGCTGTTTTTT. Its translation: CASSLIGAGELFF. The chain recombines TRBV14 with TRBJ2-2, with D possibly TRBD1 on 5 matching bases. Trimming stripped 4 bases from V and 6 bases from J, with 9 bases between. The germline gives CDR1 SGHDN, CDR2 FVKESK. The CDR3 is 13 residues long.

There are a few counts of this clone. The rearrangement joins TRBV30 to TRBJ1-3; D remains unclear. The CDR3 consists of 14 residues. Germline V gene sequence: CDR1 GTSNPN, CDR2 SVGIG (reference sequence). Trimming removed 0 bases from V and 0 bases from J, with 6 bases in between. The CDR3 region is CAWSVPHSGNTIYF. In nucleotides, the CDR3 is TGTGCCTGGAGTGTACCACACTCTGGAAACACCATATATTTT.

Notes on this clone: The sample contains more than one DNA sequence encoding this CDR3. CDR3 loop: CASSSDRGSNQPQHF. CDR3 in DNA: TGTGCCAGCAGCTCGGACAGGGGGAGCAATCAGCCCCAGCATTTT. V and J are TRBV6-5 and TRBJ1-5; the match to TRBD1 covers 10 bases. The CDR3 has 15 residues. Germline V gene lookup returns CDR1 MNHEY and CDR2 SVGAGI. V was pared by 6 bases and J by 1 base, with 3 bases of the junction left unmatched.

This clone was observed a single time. CDR3 bases: TGTGCCAGCAGCACACAGACAGGGGTGGACGAGCAGTACTTC. This sequence encodes CASSTQTGVDEQYF. The chain has TRBV7-3 and TRBJ2-7, with 8 nucleotides matching TRBD1. There are 14 residues in the CDR3. The germline V gene encodes CDR1 SGHTA and CDR2 FQGTGA. J lost 5 bases, V lost 5 bases, and 8 bases had no gene match.

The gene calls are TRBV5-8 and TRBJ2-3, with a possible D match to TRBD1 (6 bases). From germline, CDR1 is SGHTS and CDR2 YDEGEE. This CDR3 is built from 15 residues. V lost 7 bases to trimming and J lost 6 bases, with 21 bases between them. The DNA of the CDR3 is TGTGCCAGCCCCCCACTGGGGACAAGATTCGATACGCAGTATTTT. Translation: CASPPLGTRFDTQYF.

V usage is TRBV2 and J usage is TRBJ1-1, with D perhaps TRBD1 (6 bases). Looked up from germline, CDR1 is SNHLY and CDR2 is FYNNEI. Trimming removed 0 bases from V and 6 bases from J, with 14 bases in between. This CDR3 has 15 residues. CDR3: CASSEARQASAEAFF. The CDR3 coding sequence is TGTGCCAGCAGTGAAGCCAGACAGGCTTCAGCTGAAGCTTTCTTT.

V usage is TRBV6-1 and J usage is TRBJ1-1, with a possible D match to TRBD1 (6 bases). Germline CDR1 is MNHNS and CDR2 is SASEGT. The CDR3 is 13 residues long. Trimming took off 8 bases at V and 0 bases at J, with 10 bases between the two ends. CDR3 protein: CASGQGLNTEAFF. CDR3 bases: TGTGCCAGCGGCCAGGGGCTGAACACTGAAGCTTTCTTT.

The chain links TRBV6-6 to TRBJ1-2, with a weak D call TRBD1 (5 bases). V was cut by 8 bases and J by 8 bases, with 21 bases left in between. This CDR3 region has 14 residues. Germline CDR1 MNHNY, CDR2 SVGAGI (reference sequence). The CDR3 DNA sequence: TGTGCCAGCGGGGGTGGGTGGGGAGCGGGCGGCTACACCTTC. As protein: CASGGGWGAGGYTF.

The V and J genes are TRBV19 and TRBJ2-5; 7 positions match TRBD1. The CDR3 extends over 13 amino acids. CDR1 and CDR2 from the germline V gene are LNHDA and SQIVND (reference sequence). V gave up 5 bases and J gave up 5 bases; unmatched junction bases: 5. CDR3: CASSSTGRETQYF. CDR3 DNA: TGTGCCAGTAGTTCGACAGGGCGGGAGACCCAGTACTTC.

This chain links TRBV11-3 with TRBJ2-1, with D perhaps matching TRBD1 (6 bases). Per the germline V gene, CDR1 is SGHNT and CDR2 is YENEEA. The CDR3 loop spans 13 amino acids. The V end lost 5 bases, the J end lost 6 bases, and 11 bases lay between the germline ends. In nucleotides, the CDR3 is TGTGCCAGCAGCACAGGGACCGTCAATGAGCAGTTCTTC. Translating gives CASSTGTVNEQFF.

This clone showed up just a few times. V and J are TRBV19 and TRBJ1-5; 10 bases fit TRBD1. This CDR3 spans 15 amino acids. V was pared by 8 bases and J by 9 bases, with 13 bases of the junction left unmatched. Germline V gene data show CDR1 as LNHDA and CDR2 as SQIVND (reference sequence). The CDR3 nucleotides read TGTGCCAGTCCTCCCGGGACAGGGGAGGTCGGGCCCCAGCATTTT. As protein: CASPPGTGEVGPQHF.

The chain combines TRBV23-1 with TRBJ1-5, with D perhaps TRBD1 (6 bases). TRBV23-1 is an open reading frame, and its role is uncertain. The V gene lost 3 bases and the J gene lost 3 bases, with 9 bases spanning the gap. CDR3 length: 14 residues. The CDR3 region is CASSQDRYNQPQHF. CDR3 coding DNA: TGCGCCAGCAGTCAGGACAGATACAATCAGCCCCAGCATTTT.

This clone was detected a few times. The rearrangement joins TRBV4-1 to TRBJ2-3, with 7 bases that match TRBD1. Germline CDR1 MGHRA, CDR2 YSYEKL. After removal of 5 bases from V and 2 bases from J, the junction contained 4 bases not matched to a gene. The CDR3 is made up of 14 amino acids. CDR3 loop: CASSWTGLTDTQYF. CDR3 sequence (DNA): TGCGCCAGCAGCTGGACAGGACTCACAGATACGCAGTATTTT.

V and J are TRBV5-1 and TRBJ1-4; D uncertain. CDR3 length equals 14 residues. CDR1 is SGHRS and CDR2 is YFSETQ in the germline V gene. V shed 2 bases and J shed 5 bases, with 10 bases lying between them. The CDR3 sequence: CASSLGRINEKLFF. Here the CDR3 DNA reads TGCGCCAGCAGCTTAGGGAGGATCAATGAAAAACTGTTTTTT. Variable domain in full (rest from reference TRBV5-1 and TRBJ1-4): KAGVTQTPRYLIKTRGQQVTLSCSPISGHRSVSWYQQTPGQGLQFLFEYFSETQRNKGNFPGRFSGRQFSNSRSEMNVSTLELGDSALYLCASSLGRINEKLFFGSGTQLSVL.

The CDR3, as DNA: TGTGCCAGCAGTTTAGAGATGTACGGGGGCGAGCAGTACTTC. Encoded protein: CASSLEMYGGEQYF. This rearrangement joins TRBV28 to TRBJ2-7, with D maybe TRBD2 (6 bases). The CDR3 length is 14 residues. The germline gives CDR1 MDHEN, CDR2 SYDVKM. V dropped 2 bases and J dropped 6 bases, with 14 bases sitting between them.

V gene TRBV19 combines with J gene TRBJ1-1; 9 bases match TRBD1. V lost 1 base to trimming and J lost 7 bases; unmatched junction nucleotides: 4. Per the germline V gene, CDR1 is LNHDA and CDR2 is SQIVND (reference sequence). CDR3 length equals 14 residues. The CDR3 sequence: CASSIAWTGDEAFF. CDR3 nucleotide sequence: TGTGCCAGTAGTATAGCCTGGACAGGGGATGAAGCTTTCTTT.

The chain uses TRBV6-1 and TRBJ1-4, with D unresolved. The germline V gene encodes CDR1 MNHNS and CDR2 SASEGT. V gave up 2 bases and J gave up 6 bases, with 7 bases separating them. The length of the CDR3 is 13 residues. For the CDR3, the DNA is TGTGCCAGCAGTGAAAGGGAGGATGAAAAACTGTTTTTT. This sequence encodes CASSEREDEKLFF.